This T cell receptor (beta chain) was found in a study of T cell changes during pregnancy in multiple sclerosis. The method was immunoSEQ multiplex PCR; TCRdb's version includes in-frame clones alone and lacks a portion of them. The sample lists 45,000 to 75,000 clones, almost 95% occurring once. This clone has more than one count but fewer than ten. Germline CDR1 reads SGHVS; CDR2 reads FQNEAQ. The CDR3 runs to 13 residues. V was trimmed by 5 bases and J by 0 bases, leaving 7 bases between them. The material sequenced was peripheral blood, taken in the first trimester of pregnancy. The chain carries TRBV7-8 and TRBJ1-1; D is undetermined. The source is a female donor with multiple sclerosis, enrolled in a pregnancy study. CDR3 sequence reads: CASSEDMNTEAFF. The CDR3 nucleotides are TGTGCCAGCAGCGAAGACATGAACACTGAAGCTTTCTTT.